The 25 T cell receptor beta chains below all came from one sample that was sequenced in a study of T-cell memory formation after mild COVID-19. From the 5' RACE reads, TCRdb called clonotypes with MiXCR, one entry per CDR3 protein. The table lists over 400,000 distinct CDR3 sequences, under 25% of them singletons. Sequencing used PBMCs or a T cell subset sorted from them (not recorded which). All receptors derive from an adult woman who had mild COVID-19 (a few samples of this study predate the infection). Cell type and time point are not known.

Ten or more counts support this clonotype. This chain links TRBV12-3 or TRBV12-4 with TRBJ2-1; D not certain. V was clipped by 6 bases and J by 3 bases, with 3 bases between them. This CDR3 spans 11 amino acids. The CDR3 nucleotides are TGTGCCAGCAGCTACTACAATGAGCAGTTCTTC. As protein: CASSYYNEQFF.

The V call is TRBV9, the J call TRBJ1-5; TRBD1 aligns across 9 bases. The germline V gene encodes CDR1 SGDLS and CDR2 YYNGEE. V shed 0 bases, J shed 7 bases, and the junction held 5 bases outside the gene matches. The CDR3 has 15 amino acids. The CDR3 region is CASSVAGDRAQPQHF. As DNA, the CDR3 is TGTGCCAGCAGCGTAGCTGGGGACAGGGCACAGCCCCAGCATTTT.

This clonotype is a singleton in its sample. The chain employs TRBV7-6 and TRBJ2-7, with TRBD2 matching over 10 bases. The CDR3 runs to 17 residues. V trimming: 1 base; J trimming: 5 bases; junction bases outside the gene matches: 11. The germline gives CDR1 SGHVS, CDR2 FNYEAQ. The CDR3 region has the DNA TGTGCCAGCAGCTTAGAGCCCCCGGCTAGCGGGAGAGACGAGCAGTACTTC. It codes for CASSLEPPASGRDEQYF. The entire variable domain, with the rest obtained from reference TRBV7-6 and TRBJ2-7, is as follows: GAGVSQSPRYKVTKRGQDVALRCDPISGHVSLYWYRQALGQGPEFLTYFNYEAQQDKSGLPNDRFSAERPEGSISTLTIQRTEQRDSAMYRCASSLEPPASGRDEQYFGPGTRLTVT.

The chain links TRBV5-5 to TRBJ2-7; TRBD1 is a possible D gene (5 bases). The CDR3 totals 15 residues. Germline V lookup: CDR1 SGHKS, CDR2 YYEKEE (reference sequence). V lost 4 bases to trimming and J lost 2 bases, with 16 bases between them. CDR3 loop: CASSLSGHTAYEQYF. As DNA, the CDR3 is TGTGCCAGCAGCCTATCTGGACATACTGCCTACGAGCAGTACTTC.

The chain is built from TRBV5-1 and TRBJ2-2; 7 positions agree with TRBD1. Unmatched junction bases numbered 8, after V lost 3 bases and J lost 3 bases. The germline V gene has CDR1 SGHRS and CDR2 YFSETQ. The CDR3 contains 16 residues. The CDR3 DNA sequence: TGCGCCAGCAGCTCATTCAGGGGGAAGGACACCGGGGAGCTGTTTTTT. This sequence encodes CASSSFRGKDTGELFF.

The chain links TRBV3-1 to TRBJ2-7, with TRBD2 matching over 15 bases. The junction had 10 bases not matched to a gene; V was cut back by 4 bases and J by 6 bases. The germline gives CDR1 LGHDT, CDR2 YNNKEL (reference sequence). CDR3 length: 17 amino acids. Written as DNA, the CDR3 is TGTGCCAGCAGCCGCCGGACTAGCGGGAGGGCCTTTCCCGAGCAGTACTTC. As protein: CASSRRTSGRAFPEQYF.

The chain combines TRBV12-3 or TRBV12-4 with TRBJ2-2; maybe TRBD1 (6 bases). Trimming left V 7 bases short and J 6 bases short, with 12 bases between. The CDR3 is made up of 13 amino acids. The CDR3 nucleotides are TGTGCCAGCACAAGGGGGAGTTCCGGGGAGCTGTTTTTT. Protein sequence: CASTRGSSGELFF.

Here the CDR3 reads CASSPLPSNQPQHF. CDR3 in DNA: TGTGCCAGCTCACCACTTCCCAGCAATCAGCCCCAGCATTTT. The rearrangement links TRBV18 to TRBJ1-5; D gene ambiguous. The CDR3 extends over 14 amino acids. V dropped 1 base and J dropped 1 base, with 5 bases sitting between them. The germline V gene encodes CDR1 KGHSH and CDR2 LQKENI.

This clonotype was observed a handful of times. The chain joins TRBV24-1 to TRBJ2-3; 7 bases map to TRBD1. Germline V CDR1 and CDR2: KGHDR, SFDVKD. The CDR3 runs to 17 residues. J lost 4 bases, V lost 3 bases, and 12 bases had no gene match. CDR3 DNA sequence: TGTGCCACCAGTGATCCGGGACAGTATTTCGCCTCAGATACGCAGTATTTT. It translates to CATSDPGQYFASDTQYF.

The chain carries TRBV5-1 and TRBJ1-2, with D possibly being TRBD1 (6 bases). Germline assignment: CDR1 SGHRS and CDR2 YFSETQ. The V and J ends lost 0 bases and 8 bases respectively, with 17 bases between them. This CDR3 spans 15 amino acids. For the CDR3, the DNA is TGCGCCAGCAGCTTGGATGCGGCAGGGGCAGAGGGCTACACCTTC. Translated: CASSLDAAGAEGYTF.

This clonotype was detected a few times. This chain links TRBV15 with TRBJ1-2; D remains unclear. V gave up 1 base and J gave up 7 bases, with 13 bases separating them. This CDR3 region has 14 residues. CDR1 LNHNV and CDR2 YYDKDF come from the germline V gene (reference sequence). DNA of the CDR3: TGTGCCACCAGCAGAGGGCCCGGGATGTCTGGCTACACCTTC. Residues: CATSRGPGMSGYTF.

This clonotype was seen a few times. The chain links TRBV20-1 to TRBJ2-4, with D perhaps matching TRBD2 (6 bases). Germline loops: CDR1 DFQATT, CDR2 SNEGSKA (reference sequence). This CDR3 is 18 amino acids long. The ends were cut back, 5 bases at V and 2 bases at J, with 25 bases in the middle. CDR3 region: CSAGGLFGTAGTKNIQYF. In DNA form, the CDR3 reads TGCAGTGCTGGGGGTTTGTTCGGGACTGCGGGAACCAAAAACATTCAGTACTTC.

This clonotype came up many times. This chain links TRBV10-3 with TRBJ2-5; D gene uncertain. Trimming took 0 bases from V and 5 from J, leaving 10 bases between them. The CDR3 is 14 residues long. The germline V gene encodes CDR1 ENHRY and CDR2 SYGVKD. The DNA of the CDR3 is TGTGCCATCAGTGAGTCCGTCTCAGTTGAGACCCAGTACTTC. Translation: CAISESVSVETQYF.

The rearrangement links TRBV15 to TRBJ2-3; D assignment may be TRBD1 or TRBD2 (5 bases each). V shed 0 bases and J shed 5 bases, with 15 bases lying between them. The germline V gene encodes CDR1 LNHNV and CDR2 YYDKDF (reference sequence). The CDR3 loop spans 16 amino acids. CDR3 sequence reads: CATSRDFERGLDTQYF. The CDR3 nucleotides are TGTGCCACCAGCAGAGATTTTGAGAGGGGTTTAGATACGCAGTATTTT. Full variable domain (outside the CDR3, taken from reference TRBV15 and TRBJ2-3): DAMVIQNPRYQVTQFGKPVTLSCSQTLNHNVMYWYQQKSSQAPKLLFHYYDKDFNNEADTPDNFQSRRPNTSFCFLDIRSPGLGDTAMYLCATSRDFERGLDTQYFGPGTRLTVL.

The V and J genes are TRBV7-3 and TRBJ2-2; 7 positions match TRBD1. The CDR3 loop spans 13 amino acids. Losses at the gene ends were 6 bases for V and 7 bases for J; bases not matched to a gene: 5. CDR1 is SGHTA and CDR2 is FQGTGA in the germline V gene. Here the CDR3 reads CASRLTGFGELFF. The CDR3 region has the DNA TGTGCCAGCAGGCTGACAGGGTTCGGGGAGCTGTTTTTT.

The chain is built from TRBV5-1 and TRBJ2-1, with 8 bases identical to TRBD2. The V gene's germline CDR1 is SGHRS and CDR2 YFSETQ. The CDR3 is 14 amino acids. Losses at the gene ends were 3 bases for V and 7 bases for J; bases not matched to a gene: 6. In nucleotides, the CDR3 is TGCGCCAGCAGCTCACTAGCGGAGATGAATGAGCAGTTCTTC. It specifies CASSSLAEMNEQFF. Supplemented by reference TRBV5-1 and TRBJ2-1, the full variable domain reads KAGVTQTPRYLIKTRGQQVTLSCSPISGHRSVSWYQQTPGQGLQFLFEYFSETQRNKGNFPGRFSGRQFSNSRSEMNVSTLELGDSALYLCASSSLAEMNEQFFGPGTRLTVL.

This clonotype was seen once. The V gene is TRBV11-3, the J gene TRBJ2-7, with D possibly being TRBD2 (6 bases). V gave up 4 bases and J gave up 4 bases, with 17 bases separating them. Germline V CDR1 and CDR2: SGHNT, YENEEA. CDR3 length: 15 residues. DNA for the CDR3: TGTGCCAGCAGCTCGTACGGGAGCCCCATATACGAGCAGTACTTC. Its translation is CASSSYGSPIYEQYF.

The chain carries TRBV4-3 and TRBJ2-7; 11 bases match TRBD2. CDR3 length: 15 residues. Germline V gene sequence: CDR1 LGHNA, CDR2 YSLEER. V gave up 3 bases and J gave up 4 bases; unmatched junction bases: 5. In DNA, the CDR3 is TGCGCCAGCAGCCACTCCGGGACTAGCGGTTACGAGCAGTACTTC. Amino acid sequence: CASSHSGTSGYEQYF.

V and J are TRBV20-1 and TRBJ2-3; tentative D call: TRBD2 (6 bases). V was clipped by 5 bases and J by 11 bases, with 23 bases between them. The CDR3 consists of 14 residues. In germline, CDR1 is DFQATT, CDR2 SNEGSKA (reference sequence). CDR3 nucleotide sequence: TGCAGTGCTCCAGACGGTCCACCCCACGGGAGGCAGTATTTT. This sequence encodes CSAPDGPPHGRQYF.

This clonotype was picked up a small number of times. This rearrangement joins TRBV11-3 to TRBJ2-2; no reliable D call. Germline values: CDR1 SGHNT, CDR2 YENEEA. V lost 8 bases to trimming and J lost 7 bases, with 11 bases between them. The CDR3 sequence is 12 residues long. The CDR3 region has the DNA TGTGCCAGCGGGCATGTCGGCGGGGAGCTGTTTTTT. This encodes CASGHVGGELFF.

Only a few counts were recorded for this clonotype. V and J are TRBV5-1 and TRBJ2-1; D possibly corresponds to TRBD1 (5 bases). V shed 6 bases and J shed 2 bases, with 15 bases lying between them. CDR1 is SGHRS, CDR2 YFSETQ, per germline. This CDR3 has 15 amino acids. CDR3 nucleotides: TGCGCCAGCACCCAGGGCTTGAGAACCTACAATGAGCAGTTCTTC. Protein sequence: CASTQGLRTYNEQFF.

This clonotype was seen a handful of times. The chain has TRBV15 and TRBJ2-6; 7 bases agree with TRBD1. The length of the CDR3 is 18 residues. V lost 2 bases to trimming and J lost 2 bases; unmatched junction nucleotides: 9. The germline V gene has CDR1 LNHNV and CDR2 YYDKDF (reference sequence). The CDR3 DNA is TGTGCCACCAGCAGATACAGGGACAGCTCTACTGGGGCCAACGTCCTGACTTTC. It is translated as CATSRYRDSSTGANVLTF.

This clonotype was found many times. The chain couples TRBV7-9 to TRBJ1-2; D is possibly TRBD1 (5 bases). CDR3 length: 12 amino acids. Deletions cut 3 bases from V and 4 bases from J, with 6 bases between. Germline CDR1 SEHNR, CDR2 FQNEAQ (reference sequence). The CDR3 loop reads CASSFDSYGYTF. The CDR3 nucleotides read TGTGCCAGCAGCTTCGACAGCTATGGCTACACCTTC.

This clonotype turned up a few times. The chain uses TRBV11-3 and TRBJ2-1, with D possibly matching TRBD2 (5 bases). The CDR3 totals 15 residues. The V gene's germline CDR1 is SGHNT and CDR2 YENEEA. Trimming stripped 5 bases from V and 9 bases from J, with 20 bases between. The CDR3 DNA is TGTGCCAGCAGCACCCGGGGTGGGCCTACCGGTGAGCAGTTCTTC. Residues: CASSTRGGPTGEQFF.

This clonotype appeared a few times. The chain's CDR3 is CASSHGRGGGLNEKLFF. In DNA form, the CDR3 reads TGCGCCAGCAGCCACGGCCGGGGGGGAGGCCTTAATGAAAAACTGTTTTTT. V usage is TRBV5-1 and J usage is TRBJ1-4; possible D gene TRBD1, 5 bases. CDR1 and CDR2 from the germline V gene are SGHRS and YFSETQ. The CDR3 contains 17 residues. V lost 4 bases to trimming and J lost 4 bases, with 20 bases between them.